Below are 27 T cell receptor beta chains sequenced from a single sample in a study of T-cell memory formation after mild COVID-19. TCRdb called the 5' RACE reads again in MiXCR, with one record for every CDR3 protein. This table has about 110,000 distinct CDR3 sequences, around 15% appearing once. Material: PBMCs or a T cell subset sorted from them (not recorded which). These TCRs come from a man between 18 and 29 years old who had mild COVID-19 (a few samples of this study predate the infection). Cell type and time point are not known.

This clonotype was seen a handful of times. The V call is TRBV11-2, the J call TRBJ2-5, with 9 nucleotides matching TRBD2. From germline, CDR1 is SGHAT and CDR2 FQNNGV. This CDR3 has 15 amino acids. Trimming cost V 5 bases and J 5 bases; bases outside gene matches: 9. CDR3 amino acids: CASSPGTSRWETQYF. The DNA of the CDR3 is TGTGCCAGCAGCCCCGGGACTAGCCGGTGGGAGACCCAGTACTTC.

The chain joins TRBV12-3 or TRBV12-4 to TRBJ2-7; unclear D gene. This CDR3 is 13 amino acids long. Deletions cut 4 bases from V and 3 bases from J, with 10 bases between. CDR3 loop: CASSSDTFYEQYF. DNA of the CDR3: TGTGCCAGCAGTTCTGACACCTTCTACGAGCAGTACTTC.

The table lists this clonotype with a few counts. The chain employs TRBV6-2 or TRBV6-3 and TRBJ2-2; 9 bases are shared with TRBD1. This CDR3 comprises 15 residues. Germline V gene data show CDR1 as MNHEY and CDR2 as SVGEGT. The ends lost 8 bases at V and 3 bases at J; junction bases unmatched: 7. CDR3 DNA sequence: TGTGCCAGCGAACAGGGGGCAATATACACCGGGGAGCTGTTTTTT. Protein product: CASEQGAIYTGELFF.

This clonotype was recorded only once. The genes are TRBV5-5 and TRBJ2-1; 13 bases match TRBD2. Germline V gives CDR1 SGHKS, CDR2 YYEKEE (reference sequence). V dropped 5 bases and J dropped 7; count of bases not matched to a gene: 12. This CDR3 spans 17 amino acids. Here the CDR3 reads CASSWTSGGPLLNEQFF. In DNA, the CDR3 is TGTGCCAGCAGTTGGACTAGCGGGGGTCCTTTGCTGAATGAGCAGTTCTTC.

This clonotype showed up just a few times. This rearrangement joins TRBV7-8 to TRBJ2-1; possibly TRBD1 or TRBD2 for D (5 bases each). The CDR3 length is 18 residues. CDR1 and CDR2 (germline): SGHVS, FQNEAQ. V was pared by 2 bases and J by 8 bases, with 25 bases between. The CDR3 DNA is TGTGCCAGCAGCTTAAGATCAGGCAGGGCCCCCCTCGGGGATGAGCAGTTCTTC. It codes for CASSLRSGRAPLGDEQFF.

The rearrangement joins TRBV4-2 to TRBJ2-1; 8 bases are a match to TRBD2. The V gene's germline CDR1 is LGHNA and CDR2 YNFKEQ. CDR3 size: 15 residues. Trimming took 0 bases from V and 4 from J; bases not matched to a gene: 2. The CDR3 protein is CASSQEGLEYNEQFF. CDR3 coding DNA: TGTGCCAGCAGCCAAGAGGGACTAGAGTACAATGAGCAGTTCTTC.

This clonotype was detected a few times. The V call is TRBV7-9, the J call TRBJ2-5; TRBD1 agrees at 7 bases. V was clipped by 10 bases and J by 4 bases; unmatched bases: 12. This CDR3 region has 14 residues. Germline CDR1 SEHNR, CDR2 FQNEAQ (reference sequence). The CDR3 sequence: CATSETGLLETQYF. The CDR3 coding sequence is TGTGCCACAAGCGAGACAGGGTTATTAGAGACCCAGTACTTC. The full variable domain, completed using reference TRBV7-9 and TRBJ2-5, is DTGVSQNPRHKITKRGQNVTFRCDPISEHNRLYWYRQTLGQGPEFLTYFQNEAQLEKSRLLSDRFSAERPKGSFSTLEIQRTEQGDSAMYLCATSETGLLETQYFGPGTRLLVL.

This clonotype was found many times. The gene calls are TRBV6-2 or TRBV6-3 and TRBJ1-2, with no clear D. Germline V gene sequence: CDR1 MNHEY, CDR2 SVGEGT. Trimming stripped 4 bases from V and 0 bases from J, with 21 bases between. This CDR3 region has 18 residues. The CDR3 loop reads CASSSFPRLAEANYGYTF. The CDR3 DNA is TGTGCCAGCAGTTCCTTCCCAAGGTTAGCGGAGGCTAACTATGGCTACACCTTC.

This clonotype was seen repeatedly, ten times or more. The genes are TRBV7-9 and TRBJ2-1; D is undetermined. Trimming took 3 bases from V and 2 from J, leaving 11 bases between them. There are 15 residues in the CDR3. Looked up from germline, CDR1 is SEHNR and CDR2 is FQNEAQ (reference sequence). The CDR3 DNA sequence: TGTGCCAGCAGCTTTAGTGCTCAGGCCTACAATGAGCAGTTCTTC. Encoded protein: CASSFSAQAYNEQFF.

This clonotype has just a few counts. The chain joins TRBV7-9 to TRBJ2-4; 7 bases are a match to TRBD2. The J segment lost 11 bases and the V segment lost 1 base, leaving 5 bases of the junction unmatched. CDR1 is SEHNR and CDR2 is FQNEAQ in the germline V gene (reference sequence). The CDR3 totals 13 residues. The CDR3 DNA reads as TGTGCCAGCAGCTTAGAGGGAGGGAACGTTCAGTACTTC. This encodes CASSLEGGNVQYF.

The gene calls are TRBV14 and TRBJ2-2; 7 nucleotides match TRBD1. The CDR3 is 19 residues long. The germline V gene has CDR1 SGHDN and CDR2 FVKESK. V trimming: 5 bases; J trimming: 1 base; junction bases outside the gene matches: 16. The CDR3 reads CASSDEHPTGDGNTGELFF. CDR3 sequence (DNA): TGTGCCAGCAGCGACGAACACCCTACAGGGGATGGGAACACCGGGGAGCTGTTTTTT.

This clonotype showed up many times. V usage is TRBV12-3 or TRBV12-4 and J usage is TRBJ2-2, with a tentative D call TRBD1 (5 bases). The CDR3 runs 15 residues. Between the trimmed V and J ends, which lost 2 bases and 1 base, there was a span of 8 bases. The CDR3 region is CASSLSGQNTGELFF. CDR3 bases: TGTGCCAGCAGTTTATCTGGACAGAACACCGGGGAGCTGTTTTTT.

This clonotype was observed a handful of times. CDR3 in amino acids: CSADRVTLGGYTF. The CDR3 DNA follows: TGCAGCGCCGATCGAGTAACCTTAGGTGGCTACACCTTC. The chain carries TRBV29-1 and TRBJ1-2; D uncertain. With 7 bases removed from V and 7 bases from J, the gap between germline ends came to 19 bases. Per germline, CDR1 SQVTM and CDR2 ANQGSEA. The CDR3 extends over 13 amino acids.

The rearrangement links TRBV6-2 or TRBV6-3 to TRBJ2-7; D is uncertain. The CDR3 consists of 12 residues. Germline V gives CDR1 MNHEY, CDR2 SVGEGT. The germline V and J ends were trimmed by 1 base and 4 bases, with 5 bases remaining between them. The CDR3: CASSYYGYEQYV. The CDR3 nucleotides read TGTGCCAGCAGTTACTACGGATACGAGCAGTACGTC.

This clonotype was counted only a few times. The CDR3 is CASSQDEGYTEAFF. DNA of the CDR3: TGCGCCAGCAGCCAAGACGAGGGGTACACTGAAGCTTTCTTT. The rearrangement joins TRBV4-1 to TRBJ1-1, with D maybe TRBD1 (5 bases). The CDR3 spans 14 residues. The germline gives CDR1 MGHRA, CDR2 YSYEKL. V was shortened by 0 bases and J by 3 bases, with 8 bases between the two germline ends.

The table lists this clonotype with many counts. The gene calls are TRBV27 and TRBJ1-1, with a tentative D call TRBD1 (6 bases). The germline V and J ends were trimmed by 8 bases and 1 base, with 11 bases remaining between them. The CDR3 covers 13 residues. Germline lookup yields CDR1 MNHEY and CDR2 SMNVEV (reference sequence). The CDR3 protein is CASQTGWNTEAFF. The CDR3 DNA sequence: TGTGCCAGCCAGACAGGATGGAACACTGAAGCTTTCTTT.

This clonotype has at least ten counts. The chain joins TRBV11-2 to TRBJ2-3; 8 positions agree with TRBD2. The length of the CDR3 is 14 residues. Germline CDR1 SGHAT, CDR2 FQNNGV. The ends lost 3 bases at V and 3 bases at J; junction bases unmatched: 2. The CDR3 is CASSFGGGTDTQYF. CDR3 in DNA: TGTGCCAGCAGCTTCGGGGGGGGGACAGATACGCAGTATTTT. Full variable domain (outside the CDR3, taken from reference TRBV11-2 and TRBJ2-3): EAGVAQSPRYKIIEKRQSVAFWCNPISGHATLYWYQQILGQGPKLLIQFQNNGVVDDSQLPKDRFSAERLKGVDSTLKIQPAKLEDSAVYLCASSFGGGTDTQYFGPGTRLTVL.

The V gene is TRBV30, the J gene TRBJ1-5; D is uncertain. V lost 1 base and J lost 7, with 14 bases in between. Looked up from germline, CDR1 is GTSNPN and CDR2 is SVGIG (reference sequence). CDR3 length: 14 amino acids. CDR3 coding DNA: TGTGCCTGGAGTGACGATCCTTGGATCCAGCCCCAGCATTTT. As protein: CAWSDDPWIQPQHF.

This clonotype was recorded many times. V is TRBV5-5 and J is TRBJ2-7; D unresolved. V lost 4 bases, J lost 0 bases, and 5 bases lay in between. The CDR3 extends over 12 amino acids. Germline CDR1 is SGHKS and CDR2 is YYEKEE (reference sequence). This CDR3 is CASSLTSYEQYF. The CDR3 coding sequence is TGTGCCAGCAGCCTCACCTCCTACGAGCAGTACTTC.

This chain connects TRBV7-9 to TRBJ2-2, with D tentatively TRBD1 (6 bases). V gave up 5 bases and J gave up 6 bases, with 10 bases separating them. The CDR3 consists of 13 residues. Germline CDR1 is SEHNR and CDR2 is FQNEAQ (reference sequence). In DNA form, the CDR3 reads TGTGCCAGCAGCCAGACAGGTGCCGGGGAGCTGTTTTTT. Its protein product is CASSQTGAGELFF.

This rearrangement joins TRBV4-1 to TRBJ1-3, with a tentative D call TRBD1 (6 bases). With 3 bases removed from V and 0 bases from J, the gap between germline ends came to 12 bases. The CDR3 runs 16 residues. Germline CDR1 reads MGHRA; CDR2 reads YSYEKL. The CDR3 region is CASSHNRELSGNTIYF. Written as DNA, the CDR3 is TGCGCCAGCAGCCACAACAGGGAACTCTCTGGAAACACCATATATTTT.

J is TRBJ1-1 and V is TRBV3-1, with D uncertain. The germline gives CDR1 LGHDT, CDR2 YNNKEL (reference sequence). V was trimmed by 2 bases and J by 1 base, leaving 8 bases between them. This CDR3 region has 14 residues. Here the CDR3 DNA reads TGTGCCAGCAGCCAAACTACAGAGAACACTGAAGCTTTCTTT. This sequence encodes CASSQTTENTEAFF.

This clonotype was counted a few times. This chain uses TRBV4-2 with TRBJ2-7; 8 positions agree with TRBD2. V lost 0 bases to trimming and J lost 2 bases; unmatched junction nucleotides: 9. Germline assignment: CDR1 LGHNA and CDR2 YNFKEQ. This CDR3 comprises 17 residues. The DNA of the CDR3 is TGTGCCAGCAGCCAAGATATGAGGACTAGCCCGACCTACGAGCAGTACTTC. Its translation is CASSQDMRTSPTYEQYF.

This clonotype was counted only a few times. V is TRBV5-1 and J is TRBJ2-1; 10 bases are a match to TRBD2. This CDR3 spans 16 amino acids. The ends lost 4 bases at V and 10 bases at J; junction bases unmatched: 14. Germline V lookup: CDR1 SGHRS, CDR2 YFSETQ. The CDR3 here is CASSPGLAGALIEQFF. The CDR3 nucleotides read TGCGCCAGCAGCCCCGGGCTAGCGGGGGCCCTAATCGAGCAGTTCTTC.

This clonotype has more than one count but fewer than ten. The rearrangement uses TRBV20-1 and TRBJ2-1; no definite D call. The CDR3 contains 13 residues. V lost 6 bases and J 7 bases, leaving 16 bases between the germline ends. The germline gives CDR1 DFQATT, CDR2 SNEGSKA (reference sequence). CDR3 protein: CSARPDLGNEQFF. Written as DNA, the CDR3 is TGCAGTGCCCGACCAGATCTGGGGAATGAGCAGTTCTTC.

This clonotype was observed at least ten times. This chain's CDR3 is CASSLEAGAREQYF. CDR3 DNA: TGTGCCAGCAGCTTGGAGGCAGGGGCAAGGGAGCAGTACTTC. This chain joins TRBV5-4 and TRBJ2-7, with TRBD1 as a possible D gene (6 bases). The CDR3 covers 14 residues. Trimming took 0 bases from V and 7 from J, leaving 14 bases between them. The germline V gene has CDR1 SGHNT and CDR2 YYREEE (reference sequence). Looking up the rest from reference TRBV5-4 and TRBJ2-7 gives the full variable domain: ETGVTQSPTHLIKTRGQQVTLRCSSQSGHNTVSWYQQALGQGPQFIFQYYREEENGRGNFPPRFSGLQFPNYSSELNVNALELDDSALYLCASSLEAGAREQYFGPGTRLTVT.

This clonotype was seen only a few times. The CDR3 DNA reads TGTGCCAGCAGCCGGGCCGGAGGACAGGGACGCGAGCAGTACTTC. Translating it yields CASSRAGGQGREQYF. This chain uses TRBV4-2 with TRBJ2-7; 8 bases map to TRBD1. This CDR3 region has 15 residues. Germline V lookup: CDR1 LGHNA, CDR2 YNFKEQ. The ends lost 4 bases at V and 6 bases at J; junction bases unmatched: 11.